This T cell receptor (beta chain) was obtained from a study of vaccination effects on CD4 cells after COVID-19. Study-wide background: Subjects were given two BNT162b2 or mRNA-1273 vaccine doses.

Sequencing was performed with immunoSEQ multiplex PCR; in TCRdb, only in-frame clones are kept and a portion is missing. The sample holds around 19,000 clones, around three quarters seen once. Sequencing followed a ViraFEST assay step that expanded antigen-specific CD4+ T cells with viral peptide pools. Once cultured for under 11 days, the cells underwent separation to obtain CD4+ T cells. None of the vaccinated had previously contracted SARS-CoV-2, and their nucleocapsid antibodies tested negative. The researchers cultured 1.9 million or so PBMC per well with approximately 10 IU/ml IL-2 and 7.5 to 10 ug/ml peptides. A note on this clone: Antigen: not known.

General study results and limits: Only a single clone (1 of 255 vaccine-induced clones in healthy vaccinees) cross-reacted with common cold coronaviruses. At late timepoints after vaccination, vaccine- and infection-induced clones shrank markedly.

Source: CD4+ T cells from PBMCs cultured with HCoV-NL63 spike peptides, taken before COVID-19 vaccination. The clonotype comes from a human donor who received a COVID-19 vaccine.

The CDR3 reads CASSQEGGTEAFF. For the CDR3, the DNA is TGTGCCAGCAGCCAAGAAGGGGGCACTGAAGCTTTCTTT. The gene calls are TRBV3-1 (or the pseudogene TRBV3-2) and TRBJ1-1, with D possibly matching TRBD1 (6 bases). CDR1 is LGHDT, CDR2 YNNKEL, per germline (reference sequence). The CDR3 contains 13 residues. The V end lost 0 bases, the J end lost 4 bases, and 6 bases lay between the germline ends.